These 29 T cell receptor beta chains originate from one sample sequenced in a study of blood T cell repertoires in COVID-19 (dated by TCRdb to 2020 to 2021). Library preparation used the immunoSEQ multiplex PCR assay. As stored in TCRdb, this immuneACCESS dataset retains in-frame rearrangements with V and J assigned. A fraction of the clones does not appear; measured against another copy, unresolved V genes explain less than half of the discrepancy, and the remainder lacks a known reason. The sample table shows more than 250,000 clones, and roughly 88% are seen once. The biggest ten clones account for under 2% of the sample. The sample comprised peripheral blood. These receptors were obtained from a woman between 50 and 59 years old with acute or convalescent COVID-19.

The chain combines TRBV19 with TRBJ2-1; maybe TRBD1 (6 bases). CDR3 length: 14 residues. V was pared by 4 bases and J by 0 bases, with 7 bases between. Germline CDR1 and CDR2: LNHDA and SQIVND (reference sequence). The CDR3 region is CASSKGDSYNEQFF. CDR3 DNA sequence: TGTGCCAGTAGTAAGGGGGACTCCTACAATGAGCAGTTCTTC.

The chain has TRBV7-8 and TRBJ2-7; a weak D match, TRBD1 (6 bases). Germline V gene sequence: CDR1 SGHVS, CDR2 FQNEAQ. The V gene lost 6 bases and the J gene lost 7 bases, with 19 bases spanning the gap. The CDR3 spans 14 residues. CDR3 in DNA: TGTGCCAGCAGGTTGGGATCAGGGGCAACGGAGCAGTACTTC. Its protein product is CASRLGSGATEQYF.

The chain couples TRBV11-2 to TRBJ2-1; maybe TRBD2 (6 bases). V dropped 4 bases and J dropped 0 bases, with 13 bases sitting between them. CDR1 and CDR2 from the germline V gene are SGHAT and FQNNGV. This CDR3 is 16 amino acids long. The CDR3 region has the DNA TGTGCCAGCAGCTGGACTACTGGTAGCTCCTACAATGAGCAGTTCTTC. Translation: CASSWTTGSSYNEQFF.

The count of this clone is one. CDR3 loop: CASSLVGGNYGYTF. CDR3 coding DNA: TGTGCCAGCAGCTTAGTTGGGGGGAACTATGGCTACACCTTC. The chain links TRBV7-2 to TRBJ1-2; TRBD1 might be the D (5 bases). The CDR3 runs to 14 residues. Germline V gives CDR1 SGHTA, CDR2 FQGNSA. V was shortened by 1 base and J by 2 bases, with 8 bases between the two germline ends. The full variable domain, its missing parts supplied by reference TRBV7-2 and TRBJ1-2, is GAGVSQSPSNKVTEKGKDVELRCDPISGHTALYWYRQSLGQGLEFLIYFQGNSAPDKSGLPSDRFSAERTGGSVSTLTIQRTQQEDSAVYLCASSLVGGNYGYTFGSGTRLTVV.

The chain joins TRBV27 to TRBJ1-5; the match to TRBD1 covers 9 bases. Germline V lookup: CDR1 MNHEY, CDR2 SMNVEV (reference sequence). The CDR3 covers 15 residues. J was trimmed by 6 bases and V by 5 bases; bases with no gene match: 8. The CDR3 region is CASSPIQGAGQPQHF. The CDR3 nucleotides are TGTGCCAGCAGTCCTATACAGGGGGCGGGTCAGCCCCAGCATTTT.

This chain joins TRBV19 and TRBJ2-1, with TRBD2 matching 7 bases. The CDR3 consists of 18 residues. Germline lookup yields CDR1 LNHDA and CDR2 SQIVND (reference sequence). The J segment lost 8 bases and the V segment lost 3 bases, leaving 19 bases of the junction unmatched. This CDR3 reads CASSISAGPDGGFDEQFF. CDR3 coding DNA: TGTGCCAGTAGTATCTCAGCGGGGCCGGATGGTGGGTTTGATGAGCAGTTCTTC.

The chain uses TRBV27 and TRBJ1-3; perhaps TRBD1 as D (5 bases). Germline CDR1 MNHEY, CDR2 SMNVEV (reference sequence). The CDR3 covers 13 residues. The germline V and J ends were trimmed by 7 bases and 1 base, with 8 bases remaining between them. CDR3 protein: CASKRQSGNTIYF. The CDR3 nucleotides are TGTGCCAGCAAGCGACAGTCTGGAAACACCATATATTTT.

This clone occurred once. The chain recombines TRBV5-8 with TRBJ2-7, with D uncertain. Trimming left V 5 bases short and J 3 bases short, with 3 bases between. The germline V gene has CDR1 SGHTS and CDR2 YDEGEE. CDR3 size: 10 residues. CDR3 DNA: TGTGCCAGCAGTCTCTACGAGCAGTACTTC. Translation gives CASSLYEQYF.

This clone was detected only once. The chain's CDR3 is CASNLYPGTENYGYTF. In nucleotides, the CDR3 is TGTGCCAGCAACCTCTACCCGGGGACAGAGAACTATGGCTACACCTTC. The J gene is TRBJ1-2, the V gene TRBV5-6; TRBD1 matches 7 bases. The CDR3 has 16 residues. Germline V gives CDR1 SGHDT, CDR2 YYEEEE. V lost 6 bases, J lost 2 bases, and 13 bases stayed unmatched.

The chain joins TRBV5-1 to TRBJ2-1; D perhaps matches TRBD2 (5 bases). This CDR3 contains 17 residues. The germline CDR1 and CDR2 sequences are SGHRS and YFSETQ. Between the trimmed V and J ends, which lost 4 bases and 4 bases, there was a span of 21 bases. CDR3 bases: TGCGCCAGCAGCATGATTAGTTGGGAGTTAAGATACAATGAGCAGTTCTTC. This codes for CASSMISWELRYNEQFF. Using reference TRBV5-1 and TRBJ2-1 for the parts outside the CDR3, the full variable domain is KAGVTQTPRYLIKTRGQQVTLSCSPISGHRSVSWYQQTPGQGLQFLFEYFSETQRNKGNFPGRFSGRQFSNSRSEMNVSTLELGDSALYLCASSMISWELRYNEQFFGPGTRLTVL.

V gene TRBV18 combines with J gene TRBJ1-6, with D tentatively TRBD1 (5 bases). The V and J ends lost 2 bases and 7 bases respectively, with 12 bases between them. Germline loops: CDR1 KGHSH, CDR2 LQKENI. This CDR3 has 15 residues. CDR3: CASSPAGTGNSPLHF. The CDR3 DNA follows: TGTGCCAGCTCACCAGCGGGGACGGGAAATTCACCCCTCCACTTT.

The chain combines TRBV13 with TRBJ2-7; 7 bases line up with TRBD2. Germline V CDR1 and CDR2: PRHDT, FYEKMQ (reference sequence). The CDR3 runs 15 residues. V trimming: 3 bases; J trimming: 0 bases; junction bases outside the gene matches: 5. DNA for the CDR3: TGTGCCAGCAGCTTCGCCGGGACTATCTCCTACGAGCAGTACTTC. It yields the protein CASSFAGTISYEQYF. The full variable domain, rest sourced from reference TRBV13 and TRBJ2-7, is AAGVIQSPRHLIKEKRETATLKCYPIPRHDTVYWYQQGPGQDPQFLISFYEKMQSDKGSIPDRFSAQQFSDYHSELNMSSLELGDSALYFCASSFAGTISYEQYFGPGTRLTVT.

The CDR3 DNA is TGTGCCAGCCGCCTACAGGGGGCAGGTGGTGGCTACACCTTC. Protein product: CASRLQGAGGGYTF. The chain has TRBV27 and TRBJ1-2; 9 positions match TRBD1. V trimming: 8 bases; J trimming: 7 bases; junction bases outside the gene matches: 11. The CDR3 is 14 residues long. Germline V gives CDR1 MNHEY, CDR2 SMNVEV (reference sequence).

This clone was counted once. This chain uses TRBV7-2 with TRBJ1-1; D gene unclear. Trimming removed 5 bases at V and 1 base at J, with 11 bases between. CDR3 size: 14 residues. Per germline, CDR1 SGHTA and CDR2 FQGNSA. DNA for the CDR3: TGTGCCAGCAGCCAGACGAGGAGGAACACTGAAGCTTTCTTT. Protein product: CASSQTRRNTEAFF.

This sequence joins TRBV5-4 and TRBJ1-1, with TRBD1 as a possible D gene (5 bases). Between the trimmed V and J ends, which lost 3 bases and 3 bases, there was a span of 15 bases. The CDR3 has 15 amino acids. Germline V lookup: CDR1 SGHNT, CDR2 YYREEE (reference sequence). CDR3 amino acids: CASSSKDGGDTEAFF. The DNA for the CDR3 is TGTGCCAGCAGCTCCAAAGACGGAGGGGACACTGAAGCTTTCTTT.

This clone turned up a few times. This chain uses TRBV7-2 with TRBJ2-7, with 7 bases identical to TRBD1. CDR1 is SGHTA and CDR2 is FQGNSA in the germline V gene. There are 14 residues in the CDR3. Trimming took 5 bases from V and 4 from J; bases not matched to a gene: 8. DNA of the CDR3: TGTGCCAGCAGCCTCGGGACAGACCCATACGAGCAGTACTTC. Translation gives CASSLGTDPYEQYF.

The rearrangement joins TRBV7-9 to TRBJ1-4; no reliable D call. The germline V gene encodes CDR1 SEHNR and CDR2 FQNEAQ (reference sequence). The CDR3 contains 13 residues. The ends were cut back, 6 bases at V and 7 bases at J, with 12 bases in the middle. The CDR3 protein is CASSLPGSEKLFF. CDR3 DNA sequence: TGTGCCAGCAGTCTTCCGGGGAGTGAAAAACTGTTTTTT.

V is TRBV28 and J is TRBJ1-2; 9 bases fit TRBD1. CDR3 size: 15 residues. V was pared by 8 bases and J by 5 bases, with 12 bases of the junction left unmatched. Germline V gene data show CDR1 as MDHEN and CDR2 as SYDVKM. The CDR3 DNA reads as TGTGCCAGCGGGATTTTACAGGGGGCTGGGTATGGCTACACCTTC. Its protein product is CASGILQGAGYGYTF.

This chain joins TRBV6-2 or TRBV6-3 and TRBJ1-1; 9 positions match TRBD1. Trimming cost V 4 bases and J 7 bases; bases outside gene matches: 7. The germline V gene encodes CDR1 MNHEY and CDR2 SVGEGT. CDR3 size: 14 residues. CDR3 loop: CASSSDRGFFEAFF. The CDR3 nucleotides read TGTGCCAGCAGTTCGGACAGGGGTTTTTTTGAAGCTTTCTTT.

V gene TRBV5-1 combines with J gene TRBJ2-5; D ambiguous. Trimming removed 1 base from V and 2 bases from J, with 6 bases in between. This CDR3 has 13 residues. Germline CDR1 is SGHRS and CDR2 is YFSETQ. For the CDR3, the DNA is TGCGCCAGCAGCTTGTGGCAGCAAGAGACCCAGTACTTC. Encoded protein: CASSLWQQETQYF.

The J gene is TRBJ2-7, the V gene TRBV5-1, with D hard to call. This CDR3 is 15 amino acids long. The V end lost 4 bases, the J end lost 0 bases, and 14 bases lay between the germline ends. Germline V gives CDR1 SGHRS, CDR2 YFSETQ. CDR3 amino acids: CASSPRHLLSYEQYF. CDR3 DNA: TGCGCCAGCAGCCCACGACACTTACTCTCCTACGAGCAGTACTTC.

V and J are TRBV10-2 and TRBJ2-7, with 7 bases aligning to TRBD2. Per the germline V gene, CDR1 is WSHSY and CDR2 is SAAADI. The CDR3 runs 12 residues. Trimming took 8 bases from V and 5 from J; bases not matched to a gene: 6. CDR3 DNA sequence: TGCGCCAGCGGGTTGGGAGGGAACGAGCAGTACTTC. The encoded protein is CASGLGGNEQYF.

DNA for the CDR3: TGTGCCATCAGCGGGACAGGGACCAACTATGGCTACACCTTC. Encoded protein: CAISGTGTNYGYTF. V gene TRBV10-3 combines with J gene TRBJ1-2; 9 bases are a match to TRBD1. The V segment lost 6 bases and the J segment 2 bases; nucleotides outside the gene matches: 4. There are 14 residues in the CDR3. Germline CDR1 and CDR2: ENHRY and SYGVKD.

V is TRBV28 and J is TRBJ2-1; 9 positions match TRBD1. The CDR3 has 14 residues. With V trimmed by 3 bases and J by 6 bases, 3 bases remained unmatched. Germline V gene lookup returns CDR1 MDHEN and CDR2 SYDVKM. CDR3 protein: CASSLQDRGNEQFF. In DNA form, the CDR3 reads TGTGCCAGCAGTTTGCAGGACAGGGGCAATGAGCAGTTCTTC.

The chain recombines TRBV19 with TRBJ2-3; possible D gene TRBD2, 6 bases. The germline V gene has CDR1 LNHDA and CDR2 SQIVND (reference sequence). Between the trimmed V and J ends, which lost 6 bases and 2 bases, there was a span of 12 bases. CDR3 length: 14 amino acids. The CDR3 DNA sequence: TGTGCCAGTAGGATTAGCGGAAACACAGATACGCAGTATTTT. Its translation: CASRISGNTDTQYF.

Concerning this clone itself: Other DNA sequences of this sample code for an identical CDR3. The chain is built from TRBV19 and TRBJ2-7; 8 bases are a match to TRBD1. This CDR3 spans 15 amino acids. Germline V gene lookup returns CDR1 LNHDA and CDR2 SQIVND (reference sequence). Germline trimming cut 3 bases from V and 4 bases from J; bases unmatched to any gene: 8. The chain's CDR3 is CASSITGQGRYEQYF. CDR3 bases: TGTGCCAGTAGTATCACAGGACAGGGTCGGTACGAGCAGTACTTC.

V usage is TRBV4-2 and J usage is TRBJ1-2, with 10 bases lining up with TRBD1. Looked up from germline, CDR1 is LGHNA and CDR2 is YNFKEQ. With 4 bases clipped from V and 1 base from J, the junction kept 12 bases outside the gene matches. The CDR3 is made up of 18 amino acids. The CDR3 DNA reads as TGTGCCAGCAGCCCTTGGGCGGGACAGGGGCCATTTAACTATGGCTACACCTTC. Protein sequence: CASSPWAGQGPFNYGYTF.

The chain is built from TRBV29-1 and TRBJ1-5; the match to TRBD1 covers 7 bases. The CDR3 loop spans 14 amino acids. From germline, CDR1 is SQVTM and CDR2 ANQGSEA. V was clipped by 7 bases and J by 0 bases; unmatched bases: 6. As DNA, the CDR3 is TGCAGCGCCCTGACAGGGCGTAGCAATCAGCCCCAGCATTTT. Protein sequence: CSALTGRSNQPQHF.

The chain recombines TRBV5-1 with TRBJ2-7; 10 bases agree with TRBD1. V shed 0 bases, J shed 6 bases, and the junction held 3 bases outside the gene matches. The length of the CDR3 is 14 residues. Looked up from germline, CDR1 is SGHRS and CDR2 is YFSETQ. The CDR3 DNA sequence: TGCGCCAGCAGCTTGGGGACAGGGGGTCGCGAGCAGTACTTC. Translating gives CASSLGTGGREQYF.